This T cell receptor (beta chain) comes out of a study of radiotherapy plus CTLA-4 blockade in lung cancer. At the level of the study: Disease control was seen in about 34% of patients, objective responses in roughly 17%. Study outcomes and limitations: Researchers report tumor-derived TCR clones expanding in blood after radiotherapy plus ipilimumab.

Between the trimmed V and J ends, which lost 3 bases and 10 bases, there was a span of 10 bases. CDR3 length: 11 residues. The germline CDR1 and CDR2 sequences are SQVTM and ANQGSEA. Worth noting for this clone: No antigen is known for it.

Sequenced by immunoSEQ multiplex PCR; TCRdb stores in-frame clones only, minus some. The repertoire holds 70,000 to 90,000 clones, with more than 60% as singletons. The source is a human donor with non-small cell lung cancer whose response to radiotherapy plus ipilimumab could not be evaluated. Some clones in this sample may be carry-over from other donors' samples. This specimen was peripheral blood, taken from a patient treated with radiotherapy plus ipilimumab. The chain uses TRBV29-1 and TRBJ2-1; no definite D call. The CDR3 spells CSVDGQPEQFF. In nucleotides, the CDR3 is TGCAGCGTTGATGGGCAGCCAGAGCAGTTCTTC.